The rows below give T cell receptor beta chains drawn from one sample of a study of blood T cell repertoires in COVID-19. Measured with immunoSEQ multiplex PCR; TCRdb has only the in-frame clones, and not every one. Among around 300,000 clones listed, about 90% were seen once. The sample consisted of peripheral blood. The receptor set was obtained from a middle-aged woman with acute or convalescent COVID-19. Both conserved end residues are part of each CDR3. Each record gives: J gene, clone size, D gene, V gene, CDR3 DNA, CDR3 protein. The D gene is left open where the match is weak. Clone size is shown for a subset of rows, as once, few, many or a class of expanded clone.

j_gene: TRBJ2-1; abundance: NA; d_gene: NA; v_gene: TRBV5-4; CDR3nt: TGTGCCAGCAGCCGGGACTTAAACAATGAGCAGTTCTTC; CDR3aa: CASSRDLNNEQFF
j_gene: TRBJ2-3; abundance: NA; d_gene: NA; v_gene: TRBV7-9; CDR3nt: TGTGCCAGCAGCTTAGATTCTGCAGATACGCAGTATTTT; CDR3aa: CASSLDSADTQYF
j_gene: TRBJ2-1; abundance: NA; d_gene: TRBD2; v_gene: TRBV29-1; CDR3nt: TGCAGCGCCGTAGGGACTAGCGGGGGAGACTACAATGAGCAGTTCTTC; CDR3aa: CSAVGTSGGDYNEQFF
j_gene: TRBJ2-3; abundance: NA; d_gene: NA; v_gene: TRBV15; CDR3nt: TGTGCCACCAGCAGAGATCGGCAGGGGTCCCCAGATACGCAGTATTTT; CDR3aa: CATSRDRQGSPDTQYF
j_gene: TRBJ2-2; abundance: NA; d_gene: NA; v_gene: TRBV5-1; CDR3nt: TGCGCCAGCAGCTTGGCAGAGCCGGGAACCGGGGAGCTGTTTTTT; CDR3aa: CASSLAEPGTGELFF
j_gene: TRBJ2-3; abundance: NA; d_gene: TRBD1; v_gene: TRBV4-1; CDR3nt: TGCGCCAGCAGCCCAGGACAGGGTGGGAGCACAGATACGCAGTATTTT; CDR3aa: CASSPGQGGSTDTQYF
j_gene: TRBJ2-1; abundance: NA; d_gene: NA; v_gene: TRBV2; CDR3nt: TGTGCCAGCAGTTCGGACTCTGGTGAGCAGTTCTTC; CDR3aa: CASSSDSGEQFF
j_gene: TRBJ1-3; abundance: NA; d_gene: TRBD1; v_gene: TRBV4-2; CDR3nt: TGTGCCAGCAGCCAAGATCGACAGGGAGGAAACACCATATATTTT; CDR3aa: CASSQDRQGGNTIYF
j_gene: TRBJ1-1; abundance: NA; d_gene: TRBD1; v_gene: TRBV5-6; CDR3nt: TGTGCCAGCAGCCTTTGGGACAGGGTAACTGAAGCTTTCTTT; CDR3aa: CASSLWDRVTEAFF
j_gene: TRBJ1-1; abundance: NA; d_gene: TRBD1; v_gene: TRBV5-1; CDR3nt: TGCGCCAGCAGCCAGGGACAGCCAGTCACTGAAGCTTTCTTT; CDR3aa: CASSQGQPVTEAFF
j_gene: TRBJ2-1; abundance: NA; d_gene: NA; v_gene: TRBV10-1; CDR3nt: TGCGCCAGCAGTGAGAGTCTAGTCAGCAATGAGCAGTTCTTC; CDR3aa: CASSESLVSNEQFF
j_gene: TRBJ2-3; abundance: NA; d_gene: NA; v_gene: TRBV5-1; CDR3nt: TGCGCCAGCCTCTCTCCGGGGGACCTAGATACGCAGTATTTT; CDR3aa: CASLSPGDLDTQYF
j_gene: TRBJ2-5; abundance: NA; d_gene: TRBD2; v_gene: TRBV11-2; CDR3nt: TGTGCCAGCAGCTTAGAACTAGCGGGGGGGCTTCTGGAGACCCAGTACTTC; CDR3aa: CASSLELAGGLLETQYF
j_gene: TRBJ2-3; abundance: few; d_gene: NA; v_gene: TRBV6-4; CDR3nt: TGTGCCAGCAGCCCGGTTAGCACAGATACGCAGTATTTT; CDR3aa: CASSPVSTDTQYF
j_gene: TRBJ1-2; abundance: NA; d_gene: NA; v_gene: TRBV6-5; CDR3nt: TGTGCCGTTTTTTCGAGTAACTATGGCTACACCTTC; CDR3aa: CAVFSSNYGYTF
j_gene: TRBJ1-5; abundance: NA; d_gene: NA; v_gene: TRBV30; CDR3nt: TGTGCCTGGCGTAACCGACAGTATAGCAATCAGCCCCAGCATTTT; CDR3aa: CAWRNRQYSNQPQHF
j_gene: TRBJ2-5; abundance: NA; d_gene: NA; v_gene: TRBV11-2; CDR3nt: TGTGCCAGCAGCTTAGGCGGCTCCGGGACAAACCCTAAGCGAGAGACCCAGTACTTC; CDR3aa: CASSLGGSGTNPKRETQYF
j_gene: TRBJ1-6; abundance: NA; d_gene: NA; v_gene: TRBV21-1; CDR3nt: TGTGCCAGCAGCGTTGGGGGGGTCAGGCAGTTTAATTCACCCCTCCACTTT; CDR3aa: CASSVGGVRQFNSPLHF
j_gene: TRBJ1-5; abundance: NA; d_gene: NA; v_gene: TRBV2; CDR3nt: TGTGCCAGCAGTGAAATGGGGGGGGTTCAGCCCCAGCATTTT; CDR3aa: CASSEMGGVQPQHF
j_gene: TRBJ1-5; abundance: NA; d_gene: TRBD1; v_gene: TRBV7-8; CDR3nt: TGTGCCAGCAGTACAGGGGTCGGACAGCCCCAGCATTTT; CDR3aa: CASSTGVGQPQHF
j_gene: TRBJ1-6; abundance: NA; d_gene: TRBD1; v_gene: TRBV5-1; CDR3nt: TGCGCCAGCAGCCTCCAGACAGGGAATAATTCACCCCTCCACTTT; CDR3aa: CASSLQTGNNSPLHF
j_gene: TRBJ1-1; abundance: once; d_gene: TRBD1; v_gene: TRBV14; CDR3nt: TGTGCCAGCAGCCAAGGGTTCGGGACAGCCAACACTGAAGCTTTCTTT; CDR3aa: CASSQGFGTANTEAFF
j_gene: TRBJ1-1; abundance: once; d_gene: NA; v_gene: TRBV5-1; CDR3nt: TGCGCCAGCGCGACAGGTCGAGGGGACACTGAAGCTTTCTTT; CDR3aa: CASATGRGDTEAFF
j_gene: TRBJ1-4; abundance: NA; d_gene: NA; v_gene: TRBV14; CDR3nt: TGTGCCAGCAGCCGAGCAACTAATGAAAAACTGTTTTTT; CDR3aa: CASSRATNEKLFF
j_gene: TRBJ1-2; abundance: NA; d_gene: NA; v_gene: TRBV6-5; CDR3nt: TGTGCCAGCAGTTACTCGGGGAGCACTAACTATGGCTACACCTTC; CDR3aa: CASSYSGSTNYGYTF
j_gene: TRBJ2-2; abundance: NA; d_gene: NA; v_gene: TRBV7-3; CDR3nt: TGTGCCAGCAGCTTAAGGCCCACCGGGGAGCTGTTTTTT; CDR3aa: CASSLRPTGELFF
j_gene: TRBJ2-5; abundance: NA; d_gene: NA; v_gene: TRBV6-5; CDR3nt: TGTGCCAGCAATGGGAGAGCAGAGACCCAGTACTTC; CDR3aa: CASNGRAETQYF
j_gene: TRBJ1-2; abundance: NA; d_gene: TRBD1; v_gene: TRBV27; CDR3nt: TGTGCCAGCAGAGGGACAGGTGGAAACTATGGCTACACCTTC; CDR3aa: CASRGTGGNYGYTF
j_gene: TRBJ2-5; abundance: NA; d_gene: TRBD2; v_gene: TRBV6-2/TRBV6-3; CDR3nt: TGTGCCAGCAGTGCTAGCGGGGGCCAAGAGACCCAGTACTTC; CDR3aa: CASSASGGQETQYF
j_gene: TRBJ1-5; abundance: NA; d_gene: NA; v_gene: TRBV6-1; CDR3nt: TGTGCCAGCAGTGGGGCCGGGACTGTGAGTAGCAATCAGCCCCAGCATTTT; CDR3aa: CASSGAGTVSSNQPQHF
j_gene: TRBJ1-6; abundance: few; d_gene: NA; v_gene: TRBV7-9; CDR3nt: TGTGCCAGCAGCTTACCACTTATGGGCAGGGATTCACCCCTCCACTTT; CDR3aa: CASSLPLMGRDSPLHF
j_gene: TRBJ2-1; abundance: NA; d_gene: TRBD1; v_gene: TRBV6-5; CDR3nt: TGTGCCAGCAGCCCCGGGACAGGGGGCTACAATGAGCAGTTCTTC; CDR3aa: CASSPGTGGYNEQFF
j_gene: TRBJ2-3; abundance: NA; d_gene: TRBD1; v_gene: TRBV11-2; CDR3nt: TGTGCCAGCAGCTCGCTCGAGGACAGGGGGTCCATGACAGATACGCAGTATTTT; CDR3aa: CASSSLEDRGSMTDTQYF
j_gene: TRBJ1-5; abundance: NA; d_gene: NA; v_gene: TRBV11-2; CDR3nt: TGTGCCAGCAGCCTAGGGGAGGGAATGGGGGATCAGCCCCAGCATTTT; CDR3aa: CASSLGEGMGDQPQHF
j_gene: TRBJ2-3; abundance: NA; d_gene: TRBD2; v_gene: TRBV5-4; CDR3nt: TGTGCCAGCAGCTTGGCCCCGGGACTAGCGGGGAATACGCAGTATTTT; CDR3aa: CASSLAPGLAGNTQYF
j_gene: TRBJ2-3; abundance: NA; d_gene: NA; v_gene: TRBV7-6; CDR3nt: TGTGCCAGCAGCTTAGGGGGGGGGCGAACAGATACGCAGTATTTT; CDR3aa: CASSLGGGRTDTQYF
j_gene: TRBJ1-6; abundance: NA; d_gene: NA; v_gene: TRBV6-5; CDR3nt: TGTGCCAGCAGTTACGGATGGCAGGGGAATAATTCACCCCTCCACTTT; CDR3aa: CASSYGWQGNNSPLHF
j_gene: TRBJ1-1; abundance: NA; d_gene: NA; v_gene: TRBV12-3/TRBV12-4; CDR3nt: TGTGCCAGCAGTTTGGGGGTGGGAGGAGAAGCTTTCTTT; CDR3aa: CASSLGVGGEAFF
j_gene: TRBJ2-5; abundance: NA; d_gene: NA; v_gene: TRBV6-5; CDR3nt: TGTGCCAGCACCCTCCGGCCTTCGGGGACCCAGTACTTC; CDR3aa: CASTLRPSGTQYF
j_gene: TRBJ2-2; abundance: NA; d_gene: NA; v_gene: TRBV12-3/TRBV12-4; CDR3nt: TGTGCCAGCAGTCCTCACCGAGCCGGGGAGCTGTTTTTT; CDR3aa: CASSPHRAGELFF
j_gene: TRBJ1-4; abundance: NA; d_gene: TRBD1; v_gene: TRBV14; CDR3nt: TGTGCCAGCAGCCAGAGGACAGGGTATGGGAAACTGTTTTTT; CDR3aa: CASSQRTGYGKLFF
j_gene: TRBJ2-2; abundance: NA; d_gene: NA; v_gene: TRBV11-2; CDR3nt: TGTGCCAGCAGAAGGATCAGGGATCGTAGGACCGGGGAGCTGTTTTTT; CDR3aa: CASRRIRDRRTGELFF
j_gene: TRBJ1-3; abundance: NA; d_gene: NA; v_gene: TRBV11-2; CDR3nt: TGTGCCAGCAGCTCCCTGGGGCGCTCTGGAAACACCATATATTTT; CDR3aa: CASSSLGRSGNTIYF